These 21 T cell receptor beta chains share one sample of origin, sequenced in a study of shared clonotypes between healthy human individuals. The data were produced by immunoSEQ multiplex PCR, yet TCRdb's version contains in-frame clones alone and is incomplete. The repertoire holds about 330,000 clones, with under 80% as singletons. Sequenced sample: memory CD4+ T cells sorted from blood. Documented subset: CD45RA-negative fraction. The receptors shown here come from a young man in good health.

The chain joins TRBV6-5 to TRBJ2-1; D ambiguous. The CDR3 is made up of 15 amino acids. V lost 10 bases and J lost 4, with 20 bases in between. Germline CDR1 MNHEY, CDR2 SVGAGI. The CDR3 region is CATKTLSGSYNEQFF. The CDR3 DNA reads as TGTGCCACCAAAACCCTTTCCGGGTCTTACAATGAGCAGTTCTTC.

Ten or more counts support this clone. The genes are TRBV5-1 and TRBJ1-1; 9 bases are a match to TRBD1. The V gene's germline CDR1 is SGHRS and CDR2 YFSETQ. This CDR3 contains 14 residues. The J segment lost 5 bases and the V segment lost 6 bases, leaving 8 bases of the junction unmatched. CDR3 region: CASTTTGGVTEAFF. The CDR3, as DNA: TGCGCCAGCACCACGACAGGGGGTGTAACTGAAGCTTTCTTT.

The rearrangement joins TRBV6-1 to TRBJ2-3; D is unresolved. V shed 3 bases and J shed 2 bases, with 6 bases lying between them. This CDR3 is built from 13 residues. Germline lookup yields CDR1 MNHNS and CDR2 SASEGT. The CDR3 region is CASSEGPTDTQYF. The CDR3 DNA reads TGTGCCAGCAGTGAGGGCCCCACAGATACGCAGTATTTT.

In its sample, this clone was seen a few times. The chain is built from TRBV19 and TRBJ2-7, with a possible D match to TRBD2 (6 bases). Trimming left V 5 bases short and J 2 bases short, with 13 bases between. Per germline, CDR1 LNHDA and CDR2 SQIVND (reference sequence). There are 14 residues in the CDR3. The chain's CDR3 is CASSPTSRTYEQYF. The DNA of the CDR3 is TGTGCCAGTAGTCCGACTAGTCGGACCTACGAGCAGTACTTC.

This rearrangement joins TRBV5-4 to TRBJ2-1; the match to TRBD1 covers 9 bases. Germline CDR1 is SGHNT and CDR2 is YYREEE (reference sequence). The length of the CDR3 is 15 residues. The junction had 4 bases not matched to a gene; V was cut back by 2 bases and J by 4 bases. CDR3 residues: CASSLQGAFYNEQFF. The CDR3, as DNA: TGTGCCAGCAGCTTACAGGGGGCGTTTTACAATGAGCAGTTCTTC.

This clone occurred a few times. This chain uses TRBV28 with TRBJ2-7; 10 bases are shared with TRBD2. The trim removed 5 bases at V and 6 bases at J, leaving 7 bases unmatched. The CDR3 covers 14 residues. The germline V gene encodes CDR1 MDHEN and CDR2 SYDVKM. The CDR3 here is CASSPPGLASEQYF. CDR3 DNA: TGTGCCAGCAGTCCCCCGGGACTAGCGTCCGAGCAGTACTTC.

On this clone itself: Other nucleotide sequences in the sample specify the same CDR3. The J gene is TRBJ1-5, the V gene TRBV6-1; 9 nucleotides match TRBD1. Germline lookup yields CDR1 MNHNS and CDR2 SASEGT. The CDR3 consists of 14 residues. Germline trimming cut 8 bases from V and 0 bases from J; bases unmatched to any gene: 2. This chain's CDR3 is CASGTGYSNQPQHF. CDR3 in DNA: TGTGCCAGCGGGACAGGGTATAGCAATCAGCCCCAGCATTTT.

J is TRBJ2-3 and V is TRBV6-5, with 12 bases that match TRBD2. The length of the CDR3 is 12 residues. V dropped 6 bases and J dropped 13; count of bases not matched to a gene: 5. Germline values: CDR1 MNHEY, CDR2 SVGAGI. CDR3 residues: CASSTSGRSKYF. CDR3 sequence (DNA): TGTGCCAGCAGCACTAGCGGGAGGTCAAAGTATTTT.

The chain joins TRBV10-3 to TRBJ1-2, with TRBD1 matching 12 bases. Germline values: CDR1 ENHRY, CDR2 SYGVKD. The CDR3 extends over 12 amino acids. After removal of 6 bases from V and 13 bases from J, the junction contained 6 bases not matched to a gene. In nucleotides, the CDR3 is TGTGCCATCAGGCCGGGACAGGGGGCCAGCACCTTC. It specifies CAIRPGQGASTF.

This chain uses TRBV11-2 with TRBJ2-6; D may be TRBD2 (5 bases). V was shortened by 2 bases and J by 0 bases, with 11 bases between the two germline ends. The CDR3 has 17 amino acids. In germline, CDR1 is SGHAT, CDR2 FQNNGV. The DNA for the CDR3 is TGTGCCAGCAGCTTATCTTCCGCGGGCTCTGGGGCCAACGTCCTGACTTTC. Protein product: CASSLSSAGSGANVLTF.

This chain joins TRBV2 and TRBJ2-5; D might be TRBD1 (6 bases). V gave up 3 bases and J gave up 6 bases, with 14 bases separating them. Germline loops: CDR1 SNHLY, CDR2 FYNNEI. CDR3 size: 14 residues. CDR3 amino acids: CASSEWGTFKTQYF. CDR3 coding DNA: TGTGCCAGCAGTGAGTGGGGGACATTTAAGACCCAGTACTTC.

The gene calls are TRBV18 and TRBJ2-7; 13 nucleotides agree with TRBD2. In germline, CDR1 is KGHSH, CDR2 LQKENI. The CDR3 runs 15 residues. With 3 bases clipped from V and 6 bases from J, the junction kept 5 bases outside the gene matches. The chain's CDR3 is CASSPGTSGNSEQYF. CDR3 DNA sequence: TGTGCCAGCTCACCCGGGACTAGCGGGAACTCCGAGCAGTACTTC.

V is TRBV18 and J is TRBJ2-2; 13 bases agree with TRBD2. V lost 6 bases, J lost 0 bases, and 10 bases stayed unmatched. The CDR3 consists of 19 residues. Germline V lookup: CDR1 KGHSH, CDR2 LQKENI. CDR3 residues: CASSRQPGTSGANTGELFF. CDR3 bases: TGTGCCAGCTCTCGGCAACCCGGGACTAGCGGGGCGAACACCGGGGAGCTGTTTTTT.

This clone is a singleton in its sample. The chain couples TRBV28 to TRBJ2-4; tentative D call: TRBD1 (6 bases). The V end lost 3 bases, the J end lost 0 bases, and 15 bases lay between the germline ends. Germline CDR1 MDHEN, CDR2 SYDVKM. The CDR3 covers 17 residues. Written as DNA, the CDR3 is TGTGCCAGCAGTTTCCTACAGGGCCCGTTAGCCAAAAACATTCAGTACTTC. Its protein product is CASSFLQGPLAKNIQYF.

The chain recombines TRBV18 with TRBJ2-5; D perhaps matches TRBD2 (5 bases). The germline gives CDR1 KGHSH, CDR2 LQKENI. The germline V and J ends were trimmed by 7 bases and 5 bases, with 20 bases remaining between them. This CDR3 is 15 amino acids long. As DNA, the CDR3 is TGTGCCAGCTTCCAACAAAAGGCGGGCTGGGAGACCCAGTACTTC. Translating it yields CASFQQKAGWETQYF.

This clone was seen a handful of times. The CDR3 loop reads CASSGSTGMEQYF. The CDR3 nucleotides read TGTGCCAGCAGCGGATCAACAGGGATGGAGCAGTACTTC. The chain joins TRBV9 to TRBJ2-7; D is possibly TRBD1 (6 bases). The CDR3 is 13 residues long. CDR1 is SGDLS, CDR2 YYNGEE, per germline. Trimming left V 3 bases short and J 7 bases short, with 14 bases between.

V is TRBV7-8 and J is TRBJ2-7; TRBD1 matches at 8 bases. The CDR3 contains 18 residues. Trimming cost V 5 bases and J 2 bases; bases outside gene matches: 17. Per the germline V gene, CDR1 is SGHVS and CDR2 is FQNEAQ. CDR3: CASSHRQFPGQETYEQYF. The DNA of the CDR3 is TGTGCCAGCAGCCACCGCCAGTTCCCGGGACAGGAGACCTACGAGCAGTACTTC. The whole variable domain, filled in from reference TRBV7-8 and TRBJ2-7, reads GAGVSQSPRYKVAKRGQDVALRCDPISGHVSLFWYQQALGQGPEFLTYFQNEAQLDKSGLPSDRFFAERPEGSVSTLKIQRTQQEDSAVYLCASSHRQFPGQETYEQYFGPGTRLTVT.

This chain uses TRBV5-1 with TRBJ2-5, with 8 bases aligning to TRBD2. V lost 3 bases and J lost 5; bases outside the gene matches: 6. The CDR3 has 14 amino acids. Germline V gene sequence: CDR1 SGHRS, CDR2 YFSETQ. The DNA of the CDR3 is TGCGCCAGCAGCTCGGACGGGAGGGGGGAGACCCAGTACTTC. Translating it yields CASSSDGRGETQYF.

The chain has TRBV29-1 and TRBJ2-7; D is undetermined. The CDR3 consists of 13 residues. V lost 6 bases and J 0 bases, leaving 12 bases between the germline ends. Germline V lookup: CDR1 SQVTM, CDR2 ANQGSEA. The CDR3 region is CSVRFQSSYEQYF. In nucleotides, the CDR3 is TGCAGCGTCCGATTCCAGAGCTCCTACGAGCAGTACTTC.

The rearrangement joins TRBV5-1 to TRBJ2-5, with 10 bases fitting TRBD2. The trim removed 0 bases at V and 5 bases at J, leaving 10 bases unmatched. The CDR3 has 17 residues. CDR1 and CDR2 from the germline V gene are SGHRS and YFSETQ. CDR3 region: CASSLGGAGGPGETQYF. The CDR3 DNA sequence: TGCGCCAGCAGCTTGGGTGGAGCGGGAGGGCCCGGTGAGACCCAGTACTTC.

The chain links TRBV25-1 to TRBJ2-5, with 7 bases fitting TRBD2. The CDR3 length is 17 residues. With V trimmed by 5 bases and J by 1 base, 13 bases remained unmatched. Looked up from germline, CDR1 is MGHDK and CDR2 is SYGVNS. CDR3 amino acids: CASSLGPAGEIQETQYF. The CDR3 DNA reads as TGTGCCAGCAGTCTGGGGCCTGCGGGAGAGATCCAAGAGACCCAGTACTTC.